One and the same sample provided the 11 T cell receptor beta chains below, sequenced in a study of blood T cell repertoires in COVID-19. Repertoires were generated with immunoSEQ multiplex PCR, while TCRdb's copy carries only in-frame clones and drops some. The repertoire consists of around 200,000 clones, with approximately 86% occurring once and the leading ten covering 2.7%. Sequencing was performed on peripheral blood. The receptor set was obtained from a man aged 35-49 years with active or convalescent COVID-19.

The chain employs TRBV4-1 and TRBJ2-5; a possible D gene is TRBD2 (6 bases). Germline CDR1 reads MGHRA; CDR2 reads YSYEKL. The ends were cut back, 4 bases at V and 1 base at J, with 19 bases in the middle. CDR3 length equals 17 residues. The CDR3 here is CASSPGMQDGGQETQYF. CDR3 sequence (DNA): TGCGCCAGCAGCCCCGGCATGCAGGACGGGGGCCAAGAGACCCAGTACTTC.

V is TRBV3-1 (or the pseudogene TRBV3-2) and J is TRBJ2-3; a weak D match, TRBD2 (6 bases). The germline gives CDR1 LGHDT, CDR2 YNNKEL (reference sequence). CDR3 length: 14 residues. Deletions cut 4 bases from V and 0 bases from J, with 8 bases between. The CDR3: CASSLRGSTDTQYF. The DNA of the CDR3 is TGTGCCAGCAGCCTCCGGGGGAGCACAGATACGCAGTATTTT.

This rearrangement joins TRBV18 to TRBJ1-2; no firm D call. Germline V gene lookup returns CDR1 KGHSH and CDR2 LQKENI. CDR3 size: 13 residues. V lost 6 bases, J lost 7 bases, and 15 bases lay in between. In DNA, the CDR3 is TGTGCCAGCTCCCCCGGGCGGGAGTTTGGCTACACCTTC. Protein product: CASSPGREFGYTF. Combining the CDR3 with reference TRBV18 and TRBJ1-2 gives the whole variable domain NAGVMQNPRHLVRRRGQEARLRCSPMKGHSHVYWYRQLPEEGLKFMVYLQKENIIDESGMPKERFSAEFPKEGPSILRIQQVVRGDSAAYFCASSPGREFGYTFGSGTRLTVV.

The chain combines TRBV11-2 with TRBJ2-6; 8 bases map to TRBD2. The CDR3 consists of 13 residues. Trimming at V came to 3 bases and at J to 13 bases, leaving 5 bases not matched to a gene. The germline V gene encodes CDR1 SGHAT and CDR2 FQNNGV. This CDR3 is CASSFGGARVLTF. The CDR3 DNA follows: TGTGCCAGCAGCTTCGGGGGGGCCAGGGTCCTGACTTTC. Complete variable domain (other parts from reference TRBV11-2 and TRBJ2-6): EAGVAQSPRYKIIEKRQSVAFWCNPISGHATLYWYQQILGQGPKLLIQFQNNGVVDDSQLPKDRFSAERLKGVDSTLKIQPAKLEDSAVYLCASSFGGARVLTFGAGSRLTVL.

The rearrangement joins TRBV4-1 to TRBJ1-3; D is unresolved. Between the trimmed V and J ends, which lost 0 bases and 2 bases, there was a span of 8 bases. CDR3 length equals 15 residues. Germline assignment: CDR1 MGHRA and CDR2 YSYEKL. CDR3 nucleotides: TGCGCCAGCAGCCAAGACGCCGGGGCTGGAAACACCATATATTTT. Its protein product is CASSQDAGAGNTIYF.

CDR3 region: CASRWAGMEQPQHF. The CDR3 nucleotides are TGTGCCAGTCGATGGGCAGGGATGGAGCAGCCCCAGCATTTT. The chain combines TRBV19 with TRBJ1-5, with a possible D match to TRBD1 (5 bases). There are 14 residues in the CDR3. V dropped 8 bases and J dropped 7 bases, with 18 bases sitting between them. Germline V CDR1 and CDR2: LNHDA, SQIVND (reference sequence).

CDR3 loop: CASSLGESGHEKLFF. The CDR3 DNA follows: TGTGCCAGCAGCTTGGGGGAGAGCGGGCATGAAAAACTGTTTTTT. The chain couples TRBV7-9 to TRBJ1-4; perhaps TRBD1 as D (5 bases). Looked up from germline, CDR1 is SEHNR and CDR2 is FQNEAQ (reference sequence). V lost 3 bases and J lost 6, with 14 bases in between. The CDR3 sequence is 15 residues long.

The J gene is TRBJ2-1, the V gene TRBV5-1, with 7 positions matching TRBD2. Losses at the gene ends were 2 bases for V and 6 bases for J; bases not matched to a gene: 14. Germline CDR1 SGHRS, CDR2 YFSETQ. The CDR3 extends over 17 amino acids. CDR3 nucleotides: TGCGCCAGCAGCTTCGGCTATTACAGCGGGACGTCCAATGAGCAGTTCTTC. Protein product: CASSFGYYSGTSNEQFF. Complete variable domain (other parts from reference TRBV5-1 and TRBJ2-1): KAGVTQTPRYLIKTRGQQVTLSCSPISGHRSVSWYQQTPGQGLQFLFEYFSETQRNKGNFPGRFSGRQFSNSRSEMNVSTLELGDSALYLCASSFGYYSGTSNEQFFGPGTRLTVL.

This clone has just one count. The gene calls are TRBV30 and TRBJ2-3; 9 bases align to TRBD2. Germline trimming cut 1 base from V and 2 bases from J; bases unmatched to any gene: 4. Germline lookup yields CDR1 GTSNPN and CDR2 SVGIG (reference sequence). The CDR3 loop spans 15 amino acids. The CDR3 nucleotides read TGTGCCTGGAGTGCGCTAGCGGGGATCACAGATACGCAGTATTTT. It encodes CAWSALAGITDTQYF.

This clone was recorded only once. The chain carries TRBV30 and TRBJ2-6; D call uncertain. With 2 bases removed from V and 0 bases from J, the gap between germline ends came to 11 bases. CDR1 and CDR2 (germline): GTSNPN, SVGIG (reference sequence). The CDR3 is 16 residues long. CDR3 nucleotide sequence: TGTGCCTGGAGTTTTACACGAACCTCTGGGGCCAACGTCCTGACTTTC. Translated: CAWSFTRTSGANVLTF.

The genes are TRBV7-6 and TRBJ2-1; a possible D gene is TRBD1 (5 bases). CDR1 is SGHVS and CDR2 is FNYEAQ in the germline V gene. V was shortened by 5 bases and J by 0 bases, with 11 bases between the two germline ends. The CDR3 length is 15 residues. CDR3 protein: CASSRDSSSYNEQFF. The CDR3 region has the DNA TGTGCCAGCAGCCGAGACAGCAGCTCCTACAATGAGCAGTTCTTC.